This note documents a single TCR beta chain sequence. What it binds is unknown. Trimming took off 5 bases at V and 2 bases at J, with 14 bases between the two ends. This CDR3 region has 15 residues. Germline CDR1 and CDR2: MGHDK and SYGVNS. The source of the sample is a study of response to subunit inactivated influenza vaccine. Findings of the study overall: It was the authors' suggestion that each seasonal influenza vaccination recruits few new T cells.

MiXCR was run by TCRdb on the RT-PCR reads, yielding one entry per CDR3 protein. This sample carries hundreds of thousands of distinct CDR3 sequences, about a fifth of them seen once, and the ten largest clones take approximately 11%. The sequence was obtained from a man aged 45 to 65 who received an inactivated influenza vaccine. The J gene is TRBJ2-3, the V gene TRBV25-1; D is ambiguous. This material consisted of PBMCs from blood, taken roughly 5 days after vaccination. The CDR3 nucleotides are TGTGCCAGCAGTCGTAGGTTCCGAAACACAGATACGCAGTATTTT. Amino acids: CASSRRFRNTDTQYF.